The rows below give T cell receptor beta chains drawn from one sample of a study of glioma-infiltrating T cells. TCRdb recomputed calls from the multiplex PCR reads with MiXCR, one row per CDR3 protein. The data contain more than 350,000 distinct CDR3 sequences, about 40% of them seen just once; the ten biggest clones take up about 12%. Material for sequencing was glioma tissue, nonneoplastic brain tissue, or PBMCs (not recorded which). The receptors here all came from a human donor with low-grade glioma or glioblastoma, undergoing nonglioma brain surgery, or in good health (not recorded which). Both conserved end residues are part of each CDR3. Fields, in order: J gene, D gene, clone size, V gene, CDR3 DNA, CDR3 protein. D genes are given only for firm matches. Size is omitted from some rows. Given values are once, few, many or a class for expanded clones.

TRBJ2-7 TRBD2 NA TRBV29-1 TGCAGCGTTGTACTAGCGGGTTCCTACGAGCAGTACTTC CSVVLAGSYEQYF
TRBJ2-5 NA few TRBV7-2 TGTGCCAGCAGCTCCCAGCAAGAGACCCAGTACTTC CASSSQQETQYF
TRBJ1-1 NA few TRBV4-3 TGCGCCAGCAGCCAAGATCTGAACCCCATGAACACTGAAGCTTTCTTT CASSQDLNPMNTEAFF
TRBJ1-2 NA NA TRBV6-2/TRBV6-3 TGTGCCAGCGGAAAACTTAGAGCTAACTATGGCTACACCTTT CASGKLRANYGYTF
TRBJ2-1 NA few TRBV11-2 TGTGCCAGCAGCACCCCACTAGACAATGAGCAGTTCTTC CASSTPLDNEQFF
TRBJ2-3 TRBD2 NA TRBV11-2 TGTGCCAACAGCTTAGATCGTTTCGGCCTAGCGGCAGGGGATACGCAGTATTTT CANSLDRFGLAAGDTQYF
TRBJ1-2 NA NA TRBV18 TGTGCCAGCTCATCGACGGTTAACTATGGCTACACCTTC CASSSTVNYGYTF
TRBJ2-2 NA few TRBV27 TGTGCCAGCAGTTTAAGAGCAATTAACACCGGGGAGCTGTTTTTT CASSLRAINTGELFF
TRBJ2-3 TRBD2 many TRBV6-2/TRBV6-3 TGTGCCAGCACCACCCAGGGACTAGCGGGAGGCCTTAGCACAGATACGCAGTATTTT CASTTQGLAGGLSTDTQYF
TRBJ1-1 NA NA TRBV27 TGTGCCAGCATTTTAATATCTTTCGGGGGGACTAACACTGAAGCTTTCTTT CASILISFGGTNTEAFF
TRBJ1-1 TRBD1 NA TRBV27 TGTGCCAGCAGCCCCCAGGGGAGGACAGGGGACACTGAAGCTTTCTTT CASSPQGRTGDTEAFF
TRBJ2-1 TRBD2 NA TRBV6-1 TGTGCCATCAGTGGGACTAGCGGGAGCTACAATGAGCAGTTCTTC CAISGTSGSYNEQFF
TRBJ2-1 TRBD2 few TRBV29-1 TGCAGCGTTAGGCGGGAGTTGGTCGGTGAGCAGTTCTTC CSVRRELVGEQFF
TRBJ2-2 NA NA TRBV20-1 TGCAGTGCTAGAGGTGGCCCAGGGGATGGCACCGGGGAGCTGTTTTTT CSARGGPGDGTGELFF
TRBJ1-5 TRBD1 NA TRBV2 TGTGCCAGCAGTGGACAGGGGCAGTATCAGCCCCAGCATTTT CASSGQGQYQPQHF
TRBJ2-3 TRBD2 NA TRBV6-6 TGTGCCAGCAGTTACGCCGCGGGGGGGGATACGCAGTATTTT CASSYAAGGDTQYF
TRBJ1-2 NA NA TRBV7-9 TGTGCCAGCAGCTTAGCGCCGGCAGGGAAAGGCTACACCTTC CASSLAPAGKGYTF
TRBJ2-6 NA NA TRBV27 TGTGCCAGCAGCCCCGGAGAGGCTGGGGCCAACGTCATGACTTTC CASSPGEAGANVMTF
TRBJ2-1 NA few TRBV4-1 TGTGCCAGCAGCTTATCCGCGGGCCACTACAATGAGCAGTTCTTC CASSLSAGHYNEQFF
TRBJ1-2 NA NA TRBV15 TGTGCCACCAACAGCTTCTCGAGGGCCTATGGCTACACCTTC CATNSFSRAYGYTF
TRBJ1-2 NA few TRBV27 TGTGCCAGCAGCCCGGAGCGCGTCCTAGCCTATGGCTACACCTTC CASSPERVLAYGYTF
TRBJ1-1 TRBD1 few TRBV4-1 TGCGCCAGCAGCCAACTTAACAGGGGGCAGACTGAAGCTTTCTTT CASSQLNRGQTEAFF
TRBJ1-3 NA NA TRBV28 TGTGCCAGCAGTTTAGGGTCCGTCTCTGGAAACACCATATATTTT CASSLGSVSGNTIYF
TRBJ2-3 NA NA TRBV2 TGTGCCAGGTTCGACCTAGCCCGAAGCACAGATACGCAGTATTTT CARFDLARSTDTQYF
TRBJ1-2 TRBD1 many TRBV7-2 TGTGCCAGCAGTTTTACAGGGGACTATGGCTACACCTTC CASSFTGDYGYTF
TRBJ1-3 NA NA TRBV4-1 TGCGCCAGCAGCCAAGATCCGGGTGGGCCTGGAAACACCATATATTTT CASSQDPGGPGNTIYF
TRBJ2-5 TRBD2 NA TRBV20-1 TGCAGTGCAAGGAGACTAGCGGGAGGGATCGAGACCCAGTACTTC CSARRLAGGIETQYF
TRBJ1-2 NA NA TRBV2 TGTGCCAGCAACGTCAACGGGGAAGGAGGTGGCTACACCTTC CASNVNGEGGGYTF
TRBJ2-1 TRBD2 many TRBV4-1 TGCGCCAGCAGCCAAGCGCTAGCGGAGGCGGGCTACAATGAGCAGTTCTTC CASSQALAEAGYNEQFF
TRBJ2-7 NA NA TRBV29-1 TGCAGCGTTGAGAGCTCCTACGAGCAGTACTTC CSVESSYEQYF
TRBJ1-4 TRBD1 few TRBV7-2 TGTGCCAGCAGCTACCGGACAGGGAATGAAAAACTGTTTTTT CASSYRTGNEKLFF
TRBJ1-5 NA many TRBV6-2/TRBV6-3 TGTGCCAGCAGTCCTGGGATTTTTTTCGTTCAGCCCCAGCATTTT CASSPGIFFVQPQHF
TRBJ1-1 NA NA TRBV27 TGTGCCAGCAGCGTTTTTGGGGGACGGACTGAAGCTTTCTTT CASSVFGGRTEAFF
TRBJ1-5 TRBD1 NA TRBV4-3 TGCGCCAGCAGCCAACCGGGACAGGGGAAATCAGGCCCCCAGCATTTT CASSQPGQGKSGPQHF
TRBJ1-2 TRBD1 few TRBV15 TGTGCCACCAGCAGGAACAGGGGGCTTGATGGCTACACCTTC CATSRNRGLDGYTF
TRBJ2-7 TRBD2 many TRBV27 TGTGCCAGCGCGGGACTAGCGGGGTCTGTATTCGGGGACGAGCAGTACTTC CASAGLAGSVFGDEQYF
TRBJ2-3 TRBD2 many TRBV7-2 TGTGCCAGCAGCCTCCGCGGAGCGGGAGGGCCAACGGATACGCAGTATTTT CASSLRGAGGPTDTQYF
TRBJ1-1 TRBD1 NA TRBV18 TGTGCCAGCTCACTTACGACAGGGAGGGACACTGAAGCTTTCTTT CASSLTTGRDTEAFF
TRBJ1-1 NA few TRBV7-2 TGTGCCAGCAGACCATCGGGGGGTAACACTGAAGCTTTCTTT CASRPSGGNTEAFF
TRBJ2-1 NA NA TRBV27 TGTGCCAGAAGTCGGAGGCGGTCAGGGATCAATGAGCAGTTCTTC CARSRRRSGINEQFF
TRBJ2-2 NA NA TRBV20-1 TGCAGTGCTAGACTCACCGCGAACACCGGGGAGCTGTTTTTT CSARLTANTGELFF
TRBJ2-1 NA NA TRBV6-1 TGTGCCATTGACGGGAAGGGGGGCTCGACTGAGCAGTTCTTC CAIDGKGGSTEQFF
TRBJ2-5 NA NA TRBV7-2 TGTGCCAGCAGCTTCCAGGGTGGTGCGGAGACCCAGTACTTC CASSFQGGAETQYF
TRBJ2-5 TRBD2 few TRBV7-3 TGTGCCAGCAGATCCCCCGGGACTAGCGGGAGACTAGAGACCCAGTACTTC CASRSPGTSGRLETQYF
TRBJ2-7 NA NA TRBV4-3 TGCGCCAGCAGCCAAGATCGGGCCGGGCACGAGCAGTACTTC CASSQDRAGHEQYF
TRBJ1-4 NA NA TRBV7-2 TGTGCCAGCAGCTTAGGAGGGGGGCTGGAAGAAAAACTGTTTTTT CASSLGGGLEEKLFF